The clone carrying this TCR beta chain appeared many times. As yet, its antigen is unknown. This specimen belongs to a study of spatial heterogeneity in lung cancer. Each CDR3 protein is one row after TCRdb ran MiXCR on the 5' RACE reads. The profile shows around 95,000 distinct CDR3 sequences, approximately 4.7% of them singletons. Study results and limitations: Mutation counts in tumors were tracked by counts of expanded intratumoral alpha and beta TCRs.

Noted time point: sample taken at primary tumor resection. Germline V gene data show CDR1 as SGHTA and CDR2 as FQGNSA. The trim removed 8 bases at V and 6 bases at J, leaving 12 bases unmatched. This CDR3 spans 15 amino acids. The receptor was derived from a male donor with early-stage non-small cell lung cancer. The source material was lung tumor tissue, sampled at surgery. The V gene is TRBV7-2, the J gene TRBJ1-1, with TRBD1 matching over 10 bases. CDR3 residues: CASQPLRTGGSEAFF. The DNA of the CDR3 is TGTGCCAGCCAGCCGCTCCGGACAGGGGGATCTGAAGCTTTCTTT.